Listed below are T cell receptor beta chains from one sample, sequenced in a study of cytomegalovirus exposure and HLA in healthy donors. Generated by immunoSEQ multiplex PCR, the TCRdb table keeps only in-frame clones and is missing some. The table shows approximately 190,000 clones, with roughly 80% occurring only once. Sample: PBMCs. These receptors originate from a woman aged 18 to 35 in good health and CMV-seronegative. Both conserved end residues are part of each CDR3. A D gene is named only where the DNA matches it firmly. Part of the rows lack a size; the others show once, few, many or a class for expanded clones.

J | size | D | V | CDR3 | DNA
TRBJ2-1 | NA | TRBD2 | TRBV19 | CASSNLAAYNEQFF | TGTGCCAGTAGTAATCTAGCGGCCTACAATGAGCAGTTCTTC
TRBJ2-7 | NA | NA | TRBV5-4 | CASSLGVGGEYEQYF | TGTGCCAGCAGCTTGGGGGTAGGCGGAGAGTACGAGCAGTACTTC
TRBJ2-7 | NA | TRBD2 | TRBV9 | CASSAGGALIYEQYF | TGTGCCAGCAGCGCCGGGGGGGCTCTTATCTACGAGCAGTACTTC
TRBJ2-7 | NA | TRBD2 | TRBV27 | CASNHPPVAGSSYEQYF | TGTGCCAGCAACCACCCCCCGGTAGCGGGGAGTTCCTACGAGCAGTACTTC
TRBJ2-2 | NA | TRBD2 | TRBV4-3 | CASSHAPFRGDPGGELFF | TGCGCCAGCAGCCACGCGCCATTCCGGGGGGACCCGGGCGGGGAGCTGTTTTTT
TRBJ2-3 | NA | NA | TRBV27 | CASRPHGAPDTDTQYF | TGTGCCAGCAGGCCACATGGGGCGCCGGACACAGATACGCAGTATTTT
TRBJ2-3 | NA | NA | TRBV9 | CASSAAFGAAGDTQYF | TGTGCCAGCAGCGCCGCATTTGGGGCAGCGGGAGATACGCAGTATTTT
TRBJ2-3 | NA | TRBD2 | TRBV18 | CASSGLAEFTDTQYF | TGTGCCAGCTCGGGACTAGCGGAGTTCACAGATACGCAGTATTTT
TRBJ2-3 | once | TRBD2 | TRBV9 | CASSVGALAGEGDTQYF | TGTGCCAGCAGCGTAGGGGCCCTAGCGGGAGAAGGAGATACGCAGTATTTT
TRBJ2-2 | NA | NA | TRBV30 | CARGDTGELFF | TGTGCCCGAGGAGACACCGGGGAGCTGTTTTTT
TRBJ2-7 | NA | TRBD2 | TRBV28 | CASSTPGLAGGLYEQYF | TGTGCCAGCAGTACCCCAGGACTAGCGGGAGGACTATACGAGCAGTACTTC
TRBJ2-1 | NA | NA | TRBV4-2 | CASSQEVPGANYNEQFF | TGTGCCAGCAGCCAAGAAGTCCCAGGGGCGAACTACAATGAGCAGTTCTTC
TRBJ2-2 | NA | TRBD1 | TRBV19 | CASRTGVYGELFF | TGTGCCAGTAGAACAGGGGTATACGGGGAGCTGTTTTTT
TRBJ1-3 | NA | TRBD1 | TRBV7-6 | CASSPGQGRWDTIYF | TGTGCCAGCAGCCCCGGACAGGGGCGGTGGGACACCATATATTTT